This TCR beta chain derives from a study of human CD8 memory T cell subsets. The study, taken as a whole, reports: Effector memory cells lacked the similarly high diversity that stem-like memory and precursor exhausted T cells had.

Exhausted-like traits marked the TPEX cells, which were CCR7+ PD-1+ TIGIT+ early memory CD8+ T cells. RNA was isolated from duplicate vials, each containing roughly 140,000 sorted CD8+ T cells, for every subset. For this clonotype: No antigen is known for it.

The authors made TCR beta libraries using UMI-labeled 5' RACE. In the original analysis: Each TCR beta library had about 2,600 to 18,000 functional CDR3 beta clonotypes. For each CDR3 protein, TCRdb gives one entry from its re-call of the 5' RACE reads, without DNA. For this entry, the V and J calls and clone size follow TCRdb and not the study's own pipeline. The record lists 5,000 to 6,500 distinct CDR3 sequences, of which the ten most abundant hold less than 20%. Sequencing input: CD8+ T cells from PBMCs. This sequence was found in a human donor in good health.

The CDR3 reads CAWSVRGGLTYEQYF. The V call is TRBV30, the J call TRBJ2-7; checking the TCRdb D call of TRBD2 is not possible without DNA. Germline V gives CDR1 GTSNPN, CDR2 SVGIG (reference sequence). The CDR3 spans 15 residues.